This T cell receptor (beta chain) was identified during a study of beta chain features in type 1 diabetes. Whole-study context: Healthy donors and patients had similar age, gender and cell yields.

By way of CD45RO/CCR7/CD25/CD127/CD95/CD27, the CD4+ regulatory, stem cell-like memory, central memory and naive cells were sorted. What was sequenced were expressed TCRB transcripts, since all of the isolated RNA had been reverse transcribed. This table comes from immunoSEQ multiplex PCR, and its TCRdb copy is limited to in-frame clones, with some not included. The top ten clones hold 0.55% to 0.75% of a sample with about 390,000 clones, around 10% of them seen once. With respect to this clone: The antigen is undetermined.

Study-wide points: Small HLA sub-analyses could not settle whether HLA shapes TCRB rearrangement. When Type 1 diabetes patients were examined, their TCRB CDR3s proved moderately but significantly shorter in all four CD4+ subsets.

CDR1 is SGHRS and CDR2 is YFSETQ in the germline V gene. The CDR3 length is 15 residues. The V gene end was trimmed by 3 bases and the J gene end by 4 bases; junction bases not matched to a gene: 0. The chain links TRBV5-1 to TRBJ2-2; 13 bases map to TRBD2. The TCR sequence derives from a young man with type 1 diabetes. Sequencing was performed on central memory CD4+ T cells from blood. The CDR3, as DNA: TGCGCCAGCAGCTGGACTAGCGGGGGCACCGGGGAGCTGTTTTTT. Protein product: CASSWTSGGTGELFF.